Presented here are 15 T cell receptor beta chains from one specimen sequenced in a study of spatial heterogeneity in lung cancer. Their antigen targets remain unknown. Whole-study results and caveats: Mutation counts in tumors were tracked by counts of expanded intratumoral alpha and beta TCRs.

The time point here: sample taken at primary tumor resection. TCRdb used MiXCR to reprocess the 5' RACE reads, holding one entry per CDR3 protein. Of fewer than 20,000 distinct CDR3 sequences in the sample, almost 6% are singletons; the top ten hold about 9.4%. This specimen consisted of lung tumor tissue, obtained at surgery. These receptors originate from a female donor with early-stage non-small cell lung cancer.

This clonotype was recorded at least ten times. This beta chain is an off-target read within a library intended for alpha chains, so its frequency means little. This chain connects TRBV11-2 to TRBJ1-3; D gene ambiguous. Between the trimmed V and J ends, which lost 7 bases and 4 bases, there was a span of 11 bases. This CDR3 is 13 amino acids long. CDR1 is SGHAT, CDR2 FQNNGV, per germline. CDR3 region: CASNNLVGNTIYF. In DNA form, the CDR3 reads TGTGCCAGCAACAACCTGGTCGGAAACACCATATATTTT. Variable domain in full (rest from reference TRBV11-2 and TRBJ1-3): EAGVAQSPRYKIIEKRQSVAFWCNPISGHATLYWYQQILGQGPKLLIQFQNNGVVDDSQLPKDRFSAERLKGVDSTLKIQPAKLEDSAVYLCASNNLVGNTIYFGEGSWLTVV.

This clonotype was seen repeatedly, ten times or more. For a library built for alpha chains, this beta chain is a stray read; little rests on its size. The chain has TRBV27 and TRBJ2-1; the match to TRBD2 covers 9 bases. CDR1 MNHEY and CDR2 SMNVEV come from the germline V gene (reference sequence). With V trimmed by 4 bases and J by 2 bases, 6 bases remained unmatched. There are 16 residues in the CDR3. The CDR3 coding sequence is TGTGCCAGCAGTTCTGAAAGCGGGAGGCCCTACAATGAGCAGTTCTTC. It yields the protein CASSSESGRPYNEQFF.

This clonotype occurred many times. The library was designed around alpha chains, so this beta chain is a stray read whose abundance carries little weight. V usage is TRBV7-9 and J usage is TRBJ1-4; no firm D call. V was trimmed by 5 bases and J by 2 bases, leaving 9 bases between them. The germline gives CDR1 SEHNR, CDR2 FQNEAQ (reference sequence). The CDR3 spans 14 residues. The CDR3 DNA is TGTGCCAGCAGCGCGCAGAGCACTAATGAAAAACTGTTTTTT. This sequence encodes CASSAQSTNEKLFF.

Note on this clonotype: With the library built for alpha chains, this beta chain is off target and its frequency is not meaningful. CDR3 in amino acids: CASTLDWGYGSYEQYF. In DNA form, the CDR3 reads TGTGCCAGCACTCTCGATTGGGGATACGGATCCTACGAGCAGTACTTC. The chain uses TRBV2 and TRBJ2-7; D remains ambiguous. The CDR3 has 16 amino acids. Between the trimmed V and J ends, which lost 7 bases and 1 base, there was a span of 20 bases. Germline-derived CDR1 and CDR2 are SNHLY and FYNNEI.

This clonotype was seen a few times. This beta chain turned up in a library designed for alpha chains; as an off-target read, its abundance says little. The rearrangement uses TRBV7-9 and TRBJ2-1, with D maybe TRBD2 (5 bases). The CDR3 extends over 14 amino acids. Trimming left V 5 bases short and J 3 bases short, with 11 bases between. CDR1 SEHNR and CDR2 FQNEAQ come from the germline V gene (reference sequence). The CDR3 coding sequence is TGTGCCAGCAGCAAAAACGGGGACTACAATGAGCAGTTCTTC. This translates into CASSKNGDYNEQFF. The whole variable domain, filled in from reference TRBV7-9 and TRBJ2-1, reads DTGVSQNPRHKITKRGQNVTFRCDPISEHNRLYWYRQTLGQGPEFLTYFQNEAQLEKSRLLSDRFSAERPKGSFSTLEIQRTEQGDSAMYLCASSKNGDYNEQFFGPGTRLTVL.

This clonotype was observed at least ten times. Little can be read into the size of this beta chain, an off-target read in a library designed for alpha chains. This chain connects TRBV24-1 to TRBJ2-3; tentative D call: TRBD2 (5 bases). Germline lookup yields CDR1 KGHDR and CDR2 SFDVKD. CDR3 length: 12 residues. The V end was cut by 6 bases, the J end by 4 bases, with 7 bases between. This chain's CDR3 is CATSWGADTQYF. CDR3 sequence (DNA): TGTGCCACCAGTTGGGGAGCAGATACGCAGTATTTT.

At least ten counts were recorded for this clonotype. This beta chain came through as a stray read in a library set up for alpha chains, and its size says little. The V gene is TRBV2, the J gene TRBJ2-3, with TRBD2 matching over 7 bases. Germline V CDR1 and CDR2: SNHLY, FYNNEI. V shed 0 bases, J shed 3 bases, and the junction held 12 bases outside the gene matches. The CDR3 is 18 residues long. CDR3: CASSEALASGGKTDTQYF. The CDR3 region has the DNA TGTGCCAGCAGTGAAGCGCTTGCTTCGGGGGGAAAGACAGATACGCAGTATTTT.

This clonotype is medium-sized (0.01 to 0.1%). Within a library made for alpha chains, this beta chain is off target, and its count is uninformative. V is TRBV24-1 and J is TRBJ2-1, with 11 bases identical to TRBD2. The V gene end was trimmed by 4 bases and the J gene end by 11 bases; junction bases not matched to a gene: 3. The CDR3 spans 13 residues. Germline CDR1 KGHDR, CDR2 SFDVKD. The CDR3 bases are TGTGCCACCAGTGAACTGACTAGCGGGAAGCAGTTCTTC. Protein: CATSELTSGKQFF.

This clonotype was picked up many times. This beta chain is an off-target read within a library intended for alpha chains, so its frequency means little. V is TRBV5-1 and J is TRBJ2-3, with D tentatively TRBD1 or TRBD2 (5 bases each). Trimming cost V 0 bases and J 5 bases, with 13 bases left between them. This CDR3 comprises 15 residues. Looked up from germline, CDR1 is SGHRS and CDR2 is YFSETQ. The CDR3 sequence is CASSLGQGRGDTQYF. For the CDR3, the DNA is TGCGCCAGCAGCTTGGGGCAGGGCCGGGGAGATACGCAGTATTTT.

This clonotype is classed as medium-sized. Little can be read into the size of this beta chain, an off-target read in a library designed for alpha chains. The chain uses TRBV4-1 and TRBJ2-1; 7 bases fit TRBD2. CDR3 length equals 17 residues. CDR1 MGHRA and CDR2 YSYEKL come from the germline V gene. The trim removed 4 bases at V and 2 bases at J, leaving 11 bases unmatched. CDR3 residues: CASSRKHFSGTYNEQFF. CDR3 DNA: TGCGCCAGCAGCCGAAAACATTTCAGCGGGACCTACAATGAGCAGTTCTTC.

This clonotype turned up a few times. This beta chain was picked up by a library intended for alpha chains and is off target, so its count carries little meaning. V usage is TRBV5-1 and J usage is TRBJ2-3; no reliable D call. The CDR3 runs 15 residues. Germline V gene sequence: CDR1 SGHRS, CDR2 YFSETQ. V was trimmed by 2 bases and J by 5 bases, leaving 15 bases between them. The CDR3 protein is CASSFGRSNRDTQYF. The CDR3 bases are TGCGCCAGCAGCTTCGGAAGGAGCAATCGAGATACGCAGTATTTT.

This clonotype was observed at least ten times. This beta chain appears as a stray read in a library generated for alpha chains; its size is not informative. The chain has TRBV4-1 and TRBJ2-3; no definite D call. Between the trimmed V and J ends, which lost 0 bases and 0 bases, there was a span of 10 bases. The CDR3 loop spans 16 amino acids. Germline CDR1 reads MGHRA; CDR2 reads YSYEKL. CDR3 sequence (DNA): TGCGCCAGCAGCCAAGATATCCGCGGAAGCACAGATACGCAGTATTTT. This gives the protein CASSQDIRGSTDTQYF.

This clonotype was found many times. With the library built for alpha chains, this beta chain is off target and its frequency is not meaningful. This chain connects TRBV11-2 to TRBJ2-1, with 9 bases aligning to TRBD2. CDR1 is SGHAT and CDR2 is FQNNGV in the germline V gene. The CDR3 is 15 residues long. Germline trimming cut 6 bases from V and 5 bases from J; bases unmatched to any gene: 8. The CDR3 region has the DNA TGTGCCAGCAGGGAGACTAGCGGTCTCCACAATGAGCAGTTCTTC. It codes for CASRETSGLHNEQFF.

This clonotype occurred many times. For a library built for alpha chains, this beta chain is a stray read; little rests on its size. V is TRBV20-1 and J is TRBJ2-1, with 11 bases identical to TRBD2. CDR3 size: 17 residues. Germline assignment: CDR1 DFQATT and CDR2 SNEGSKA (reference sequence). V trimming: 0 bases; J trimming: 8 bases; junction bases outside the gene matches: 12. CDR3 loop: CSARDHTSGSGRYEQFF. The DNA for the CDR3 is TGCAGTGCTAGAGATCACACTAGCGGGAGCGGTCGCTATGAGCAGTTCTTC.

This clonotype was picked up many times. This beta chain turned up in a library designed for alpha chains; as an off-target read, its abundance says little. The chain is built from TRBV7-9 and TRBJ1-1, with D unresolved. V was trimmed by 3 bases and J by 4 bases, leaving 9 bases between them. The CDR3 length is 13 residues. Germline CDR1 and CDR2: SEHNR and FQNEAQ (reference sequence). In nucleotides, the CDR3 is TGTGCCAGCAGCTTTATAACGGTCACTGAAGCTTTCTTT. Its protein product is CASSFITVTEAFF.